This entry lists 11 T cell receptor beta chains sequenced from one sample in a study of T-cell reconstitution after alpha-beta-depleted transplantation in children. This sample's TCRbeta library carried unique molecular identifier barcodes. TCRdb reprocessed the PCR reads via MiXCR and lists one record per CDR3 protein. The sample consists of 550,000 to 600,000 distinct CDR3 sequences, roughly 23% of them appearing once. The source was PBMCs, mostly from graft donor cells, collected 360 days after TCRalphabeta/CD19-depleted stem cell transplant. Receptors originate from a boy in the first two years of life who had a stem cell transplant for acute myeloid leukemia, so the T cells may come from the graft donor.

This clonotype was observed many times. The chain recombines TRBV12-3 or TRBV12-4 with TRBJ1-1; D is undetermined. CDR3 size: 13 residues. V shed 1 base and J shed 2 bases, with 5 bases lying between them. The CDR3 DNA sequence: TGTGCCAGCAGTTTAGTCCCCAACACTGAAGCTTTCTTT. This sequence encodes CASSLVPNTEAFF.

A few counts support this clonotype. CDR3 region: CASTTLWGPSSRSEAFF. The CDR3 coding sequence is TGTGCCAGCACCACCTTATGGGGTCCCTCTTCTCGCTCTGAAGCTTTCTTT. The chain carries TRBV6-1 and TRBJ1-1; D is ambiguous. The CDR3 runs 17 residues. V was clipped by 7 bases and J by 6 bases, with 27 bases between them. Germline CDR1 and CDR2: MNHNS and SASEGT.

This clonotype has only a few counts. The V and J genes are TRBV7-2 and TRBJ2-1, with a tentative D call TRBD2 (7 bases). V lost 1 base to trimming and J lost 8 bases, with 15 bases between them. CDR3 length: 15 residues. Germline-derived CDR1 and CDR2 are SGHTA and FQGNSA. The CDR3 DNA sequence: TGTGCCAGCAGCTTAGGAGGGGGGGCCGGGTATGAGCAGTTCTTC. It encodes CASSLGGGAGYEQFF.

The CDR3 nucleotides read TGTGCCAGTAGTATGACTAGCGGGGGGTTACCAACCTACAATGAGCAGTTCTTC. It translates to CASSMTSGGLPTYNEQFF. The chain has TRBV19 and TRBJ2-1; TRBD2 agrees at 13 bases. Trimming at V came to 3 bases and at J to 2 bases, leaving 7 bases not matched to a gene. CDR1 is LNHDA and CDR2 is SQIVND in the germline V gene (reference sequence). CDR3 length: 18 amino acids.

This clonotype has only a few counts. J is TRBJ2-7 and V is TRBV20-1, with 11 positions matching TRBD2. The CDR3 length is 14 residues. Germline V lookup: CDR1 DFQATT, CDR2 SNEGSKA (reference sequence). J lost 5 bases, V lost 1 base, and 4 bases had no gene match. DNA of the CDR3: TGCAGTGCTAGAGCTAGCGGGGGGCCCCACGAGCAGTACTTC. Residues: CSARASGGPHEQYF.

This clonotype occurred many times. The rearrangement uses TRBV6-1 and TRBJ2-3; maybe TRBD1 (5 bases). The length of the CDR3 is 14 residues. Germline CDR1 MNHNS, CDR2 SASEGT. The V gene lost 6 bases and the J gene lost 0 bases, with 10 bases spanning the gap. This CDR3 is CASSRVRSTDTQYF. In DNA, the CDR3 is TGTGCCAGCAGCAGGGTAAGAAGCACAGATACGCAGTATTTT.

This clonotype was detected ten times or more. This chain uses TRBV4-3 with TRBJ1-3; D is ambiguous. Trimming removed 1 base from V and 0 bases from J, with 13 bases in between. The CDR3 has 17 amino acids. CDR1 and CDR2 (germline): LGHNA, YSLEER. CDR3 DNA sequence: TGCGCCAGCAGCCAAGGGTTAAGCAGAACCTCTGGAAACACCATATATTTT. Translating it yields CASSQGLSRTSGNTIYF.

The rearrangement links TRBV6-5 to TRBJ2-2, with D possibly TRBD1 on 6 matching bases. Germline CDR1 reads MNHEY; CDR2 reads SVGAGI. V lost 4 bases to trimming and J lost 6 bases, with 12 bases between them. The CDR3 length is 14 residues. The CDR3 region is CASSLLRGPGELFF. The CDR3 DNA sequence: TGTGCCAGCAGTTTACTCAGGGGCCCCGGGGAGCTGTTTTTT.

A few counts support this clonotype. V and J are TRBV6-5 and TRBJ2-3; D may be TRBD1 or TRBD2 (5 bases each). V was shortened by 1 base and J by 1 base, with 12 bases between the two germline ends. Germline V CDR1 and CDR2: MNHEY, SVGAGI. This CDR3 region has 16 residues. The CDR3 spells CASSYWQGAGTDTQYF. DNA for the CDR3: TGTGCCAGCAGTTACTGGCAGGGAGCGGGCACAGATACGCAGTATTTT.

The gene calls are TRBV4-3 and TRBJ1-1; D is possibly TRBD1 (5 bases). The CDR3 covers 14 residues. V was trimmed by 4 bases and J by 8 bases, leaving 17 bases between them. CDR1 LGHNA and CDR2 YSLEER come from the germline V gene. CDR3 DNA: TGCGCCAGCAGCCCCTGGATTCAGGGAGGAGAAGCTTTCTTT. Encoded protein: CASSPWIQGGEAFF.

V and J are TRBV12-3 or TRBV12-4 and TRBJ2-1, with a tentative D call TRBD2 (5 bases). The CDR3 spans 18 residues. V was trimmed by 6 bases and J by 0 bases, leaving 21 bases between them. CDR3 nucleotides: TGTGCCAGCAGACTAGGGCAGTGGGCAACGAGCTCCTACAATGAGCAGTTCTTC. Translated: CASRLGQWATSSYNEQFF.